This T cell receptor (beta chain) was sequenced for a study of OX40 agonist ivuxolimab in advanced cancers. Looking at the study overall: Recorded diagnoses for dose-escalation patients were hepatocellular carcinoma, melanoma, renal cell or head and neck cancer. Those enrolled were about 80% male, with a mean age of around 58 years and ages from about 20 to 80.

The CDR3 consists of 14 residues. CDR1 and CDR2 (germline): SGHTA, FQGNSA. V lost 5 bases and J 1 base, leaving 12 bases between the germline ends. Assay used: immunoSEQ multiplex PCR; TCRdb lists only in-frame clones, some missing. The sample holds 50,000 to 65,000 clones; roughly 87% are singletons and the top ten take roughly 5.1%. The specimen was CD4+ or CD8+ T cells sorted from blood, collected in a trial of the OX40 agonist ivuxolimab. The rearrangement uses TRBV7-2 and TRBJ2-7; D perhaps matches TRBD2 (6 bases). The clonotype comes from an adult with an advanced solid tumor such as melanoma, head and neck, liver or kidney cancer. CDR3 residues: CASSPLRESYEQYF. The CDR3 DNA reads TGTGCCAGCAGCCCACTCCGGGAGTCCTACGAGCAGTACTTC. The full variable domain, completed using reference TRBV7-2 and TRBJ2-7, is GAGVSQSPSNKVTEKGKDVELRCDPISGHTALYWYRQSLGQGLEFLIYFQGNSAPDKSGLPSDRFSAERTGGSVSTLTIQRTQQEDSAVYLCASSPLRESYEQYFGPGTRLTVT.